This T cell receptor beta chain was profiled in a study of Ad26.COV2.S vaccination and SARS-CoV-2 variants. This clone was recorded once. The CDR3 has 14 amino acids. In germline, CDR1 is MDHEN, CDR2 SYDVKM. The J segment lost 3 bases and the V segment lost 6 bases, leaving 7 bases of the junction unmatched. Treatment defined: approximately 18 received Ad26.COV2.S at low or high dose, single or two shots; 5 received placebo; per-sample allocation not given. Samples came from day 63 after the first vaccine or placebo injection. Clones were sequenced by immunoSEQ multiplex PCR, and TCRdb holds only the in-frame ones, with some missing. The profile shows about 390,000 clones, about nine tenths of them singletons.

The clonotype originates from a person between 18 and 60 years old who received the Ad26.COV2.S COVID-19 vaccine or a placebo. V is TRBV28 and J is TRBJ2-7; TRBD1 matches 8 bases. The source was peripheral blood, collected in a trial of Ad26.COV2.S vaccine versus placebo. CDR3 coding DNA: TGTGCCAGCAGCCTAGCCGGGACAGGCTACGAGCAGTACTTC. Its translation: CASSLAGTGYEQYF.